This record covers a single T cell receptor (beta chain). Its antigen is unknown. The sample comes from a study of Ad26.COV2.S vaccination and SARS-CoV-2 variants. Clones were sequenced by immunoSEQ multiplex PCR, and TCRdb holds only the in-frame ones, with some missing. The sample records over 400,000 clones, about 92% being singletons. Notes on the study in general: Those who received vaccine or placebo ended up with similar non-spike TCR breadth. Measurements of TCR breadth and depth may have given underestimates of the total T cell responses.

The V gene's germline CDR1 is MNHEY and CDR2 SMNVEV (reference sequence). The CDR3 extends over 14 amino acids. Trimming shortened V by 5 bases and J by 7 bases, and 15 bases separated the two germline ends. Treatment in this sample: over 15 received Ad26.COV2.S at low or high dose, single or two shots; 5 received placebo; per-sample allocation not given. Specimens were obtained on day 63 following the first vaccine or placebo injection. The specimen comprised peripheral blood, sampled in a trial of Ad26.COV2.S vaccine versus placebo. The rearrangement joins TRBV27 to TRBJ2-1; perhaps D is TRBD1 or TRBD2 (6 bases each). The origin of this receptor is a person aged 18-65 years who received the Ad26.COV2.S COVID-19 vaccine or a placebo. The CDR3 here is CASSLRGPRNEQFF. For the CDR3, the DNA is TGTGCCAGCAGTCTCCGGGGGCCTCGGAATGAGCAGTTCTTC.